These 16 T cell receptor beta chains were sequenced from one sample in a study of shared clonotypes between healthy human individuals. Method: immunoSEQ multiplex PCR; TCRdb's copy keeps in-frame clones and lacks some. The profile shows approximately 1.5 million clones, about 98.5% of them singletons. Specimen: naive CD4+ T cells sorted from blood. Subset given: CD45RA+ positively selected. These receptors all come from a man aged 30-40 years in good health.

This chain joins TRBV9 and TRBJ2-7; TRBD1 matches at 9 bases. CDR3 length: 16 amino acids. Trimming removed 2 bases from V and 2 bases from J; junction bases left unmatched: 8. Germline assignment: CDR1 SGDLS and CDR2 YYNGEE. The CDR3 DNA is TGTGCCAGCAGCGTCCGACAGGGGGGAACTCCCTACGAGCAGTACTTC. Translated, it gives CASSVRQGGTPYEQYF.

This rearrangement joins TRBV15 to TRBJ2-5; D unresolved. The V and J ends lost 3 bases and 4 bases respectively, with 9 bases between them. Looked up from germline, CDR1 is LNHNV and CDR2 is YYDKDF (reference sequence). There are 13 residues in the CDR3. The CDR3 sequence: CATSSPSGETQYF. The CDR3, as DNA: TGTGCCACCAGCAGCCCGTCTGGAGAGACCCAGTACTTC.

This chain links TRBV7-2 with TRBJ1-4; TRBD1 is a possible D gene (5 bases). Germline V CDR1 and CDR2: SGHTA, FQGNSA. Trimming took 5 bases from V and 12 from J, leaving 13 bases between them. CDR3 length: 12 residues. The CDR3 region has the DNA TGTGCCAGCAGCAAAACCAGGGAAGAACTGTTTTTT. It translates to CASSKTREELFF.

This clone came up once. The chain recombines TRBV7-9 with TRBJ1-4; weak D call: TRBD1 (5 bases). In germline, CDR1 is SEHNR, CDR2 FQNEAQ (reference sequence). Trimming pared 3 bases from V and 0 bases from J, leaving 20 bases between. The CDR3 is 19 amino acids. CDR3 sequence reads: CASSFLTFRVGTTNEKLFF. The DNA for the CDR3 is TGTGCCAGCAGCTTCTTAACATTCAGGGTTGGGACAACTAATGAAAAACTGTTTTTT.

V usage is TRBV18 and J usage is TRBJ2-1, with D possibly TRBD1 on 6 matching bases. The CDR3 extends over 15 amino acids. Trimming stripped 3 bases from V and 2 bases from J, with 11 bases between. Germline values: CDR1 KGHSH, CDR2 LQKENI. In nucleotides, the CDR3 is TGTGCCAGCTCACCTTCGGGGACACCCTACAATGAGCAGTTCTTC. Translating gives CASSPSGTPYNEQFF.

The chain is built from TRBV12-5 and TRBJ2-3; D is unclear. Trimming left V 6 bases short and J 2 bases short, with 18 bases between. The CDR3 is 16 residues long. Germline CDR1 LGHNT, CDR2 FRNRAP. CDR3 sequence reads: CASGPIRAENTDTQYF. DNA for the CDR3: TGTGCTAGTGGCCCCATTCGGGCGGAGAACACAGATACGCAGTATTTT.

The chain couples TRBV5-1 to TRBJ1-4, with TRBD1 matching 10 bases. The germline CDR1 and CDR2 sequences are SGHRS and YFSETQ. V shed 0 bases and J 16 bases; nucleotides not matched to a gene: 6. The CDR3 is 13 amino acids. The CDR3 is CASSLEGQGDPFF. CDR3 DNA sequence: TGCGCCAGCAGCTTGGAAGGACAGGGGGATCCGTTTTTT.

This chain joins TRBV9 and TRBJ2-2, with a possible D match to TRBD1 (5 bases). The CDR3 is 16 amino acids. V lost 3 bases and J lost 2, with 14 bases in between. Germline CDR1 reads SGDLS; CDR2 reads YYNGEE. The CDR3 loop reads CASSGAWGANTGELFF. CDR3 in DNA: TGTGCCAGCAGCGGTGCTTGGGGCGCAAACACCGGGGAGCTGTTTTTT. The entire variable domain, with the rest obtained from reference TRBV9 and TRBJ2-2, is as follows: DSGVTQTPKHLITATGQRVTLRCSPRSGDLSVYWYQQSLDQGLQFLIQYYNGEERAKGNILERFSAQQFPDLHSELNLSSLELGDSALYFCASSGAWGANTGELFFGEGSRLTVL.

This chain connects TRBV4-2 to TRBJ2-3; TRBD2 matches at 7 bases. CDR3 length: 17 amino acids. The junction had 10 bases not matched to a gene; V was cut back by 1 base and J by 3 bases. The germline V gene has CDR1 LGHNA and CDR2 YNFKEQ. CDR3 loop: CASSQVSGRAGTDTQYF. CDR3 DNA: TGTGCCAGCAGCCAAGTTAGTGGGAGGGCCGGGACAGATACGCAGTATTTT.

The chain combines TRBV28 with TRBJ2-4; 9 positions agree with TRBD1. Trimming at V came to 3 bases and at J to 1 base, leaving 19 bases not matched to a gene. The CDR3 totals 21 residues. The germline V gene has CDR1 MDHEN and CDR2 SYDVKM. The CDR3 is CASSLQIWGNNRGLAKNIQYF. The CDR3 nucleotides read TGTGCCAGCAGTTTGCAGATCTGGGGAAATAACAGGGGGCTGGCCAAAAACATTCAGTACTTC.

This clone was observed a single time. Here the CDR3 DNA reads TGCGCCAGCAGTCAGACGGGGGACAGGGGACAAGAGACCCAGTACTTC. As protein: CASSQTGDRGQETQYF. The V and J genes are TRBV23-1 and TRBJ2-5; 10 bases line up with TRBD1. TRBV23-1 is noted as an ORF with a role that remains uncertain. The CDR3 spans 16 residues. V gave up 3 bases and J gave up 2 bases; unmatched junction bases: 6.

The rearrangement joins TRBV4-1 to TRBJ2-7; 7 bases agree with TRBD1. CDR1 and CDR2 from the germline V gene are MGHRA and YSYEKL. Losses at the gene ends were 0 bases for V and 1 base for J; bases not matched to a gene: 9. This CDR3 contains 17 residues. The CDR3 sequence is CASSQDYRTGSSYEQYF. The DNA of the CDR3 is TGCGCCAGCAGCCAAGATTATCGGACAGGAAGTTCCTACGAGCAGTACTTC.

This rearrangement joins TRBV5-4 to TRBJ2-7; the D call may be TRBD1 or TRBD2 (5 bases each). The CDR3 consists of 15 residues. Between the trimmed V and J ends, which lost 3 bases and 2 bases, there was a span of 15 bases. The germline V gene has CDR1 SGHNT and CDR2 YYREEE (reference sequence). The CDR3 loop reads CASSSRVGATYEQYF. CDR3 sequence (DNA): TGTGCCAGCAGCTCGAGGGTCGGGGCGACCTACGAGCAGTACTTC.

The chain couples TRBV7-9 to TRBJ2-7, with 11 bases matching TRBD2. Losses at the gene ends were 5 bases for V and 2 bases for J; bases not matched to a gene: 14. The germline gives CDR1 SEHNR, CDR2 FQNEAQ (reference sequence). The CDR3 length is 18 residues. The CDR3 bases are TGTGCCAGCAGCCCCGGGCTAGCGGGAGGCCGCTTTACCTACGAGCAGTACTTC. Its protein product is CASSPGLAGGRFTYEQYF. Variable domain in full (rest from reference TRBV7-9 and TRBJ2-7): DTGVSQNPRHKITKRGQNVTFRCDPISEHNRLYWYRQTLGQGPEFLTYFQNEAQLEKSRLLSDRFSAERPKGSFSTLEIQRTEQGDSAMYLCASSPGLAGGRFTYEQYFGPGTRLTVT.

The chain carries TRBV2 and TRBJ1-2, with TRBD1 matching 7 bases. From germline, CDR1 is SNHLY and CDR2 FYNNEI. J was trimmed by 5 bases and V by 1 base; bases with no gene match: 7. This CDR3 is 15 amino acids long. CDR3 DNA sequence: TGTGCCAGCAGTGAAGGGCCGGGACAGTTTTATGGCTACACCTTC. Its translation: CASSEGPGQFYGYTF.

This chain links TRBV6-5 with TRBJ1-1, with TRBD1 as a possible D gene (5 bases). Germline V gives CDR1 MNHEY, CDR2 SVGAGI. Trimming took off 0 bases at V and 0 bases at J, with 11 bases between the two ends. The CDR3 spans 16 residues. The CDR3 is CASSYSGVGMNTEAFF. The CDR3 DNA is TGTGCCAGCAGTTACTCGGGGGTCGGTATGAACACTGAAGCTTTCTTT.